This TCR beta chain was sequenced for a study of CD8 T cells in Susac syndrome. On the study more broadly: Blood was drawn from Susac syndrome patients while they were therapy-naive, on corticosteroids, or on intravenous immunoglobulin alone.

RNA in amounts of roughly 0.5 to 1 ug was reverse transcribed with random hexamers. A multiplex approach, immunoSEQ multiplex PCR, amplified TCR beta CDR3 across 54 Vbeta and 13 Jbeta. TCRdb reanalysed the immunoSEQ multiplex PCR reads using MiXCR and keeps one entry per CDR3 protein. Counted here are hundreds of thousands of distinct CDR3 sequences, about 94% occurring once; the ten biggest clones make up about 0.14%. In blood CD8+ and CD4+ T cells, TCR beta underwent sequencing. CDR3 length: 15 residues. Germline lookup yields CDR1 MNHEY and CDR2 SVGAGI. V lost 4 bases to trimming and J lost 2 bases, with 9 bases between them. Study results and limitations: None of the CD4+ T cell repertoires in Susac syndrome showed clonal expansion.

Details on this clonotype: Its antigen is unknown.

The sequencing sample was made of CD4+ T cells from PBMCs. This sequence joins TRBV6-5 and TRBJ1-6; tentatively, D is TRBD1 (5 bases). This TCR came from a human donor with Susac syndrome. The CDR3 is CASSSQGAYNSPLHF. The CDR3 DNA is TGTGCCAGCAGTTCCCAGGGAGCCTATAATTCACCCCTCCACTTT.